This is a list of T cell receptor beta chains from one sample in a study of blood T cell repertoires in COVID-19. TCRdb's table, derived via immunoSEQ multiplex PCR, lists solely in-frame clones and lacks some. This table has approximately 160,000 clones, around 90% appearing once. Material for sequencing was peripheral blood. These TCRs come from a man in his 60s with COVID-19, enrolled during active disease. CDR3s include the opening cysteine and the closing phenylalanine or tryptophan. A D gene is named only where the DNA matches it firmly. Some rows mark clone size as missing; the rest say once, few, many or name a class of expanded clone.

DNA: TGTGCCATCAGTGAGGACAGACCAAACTCCTACGAGCAGTACTTC
CDR3: CAISEDRPNSYEQYF
J: TRBJ2-7
D: NA
V: TRBV10-3
size: NA

DNA: TGTGCCAGCAGCTTCGGGACAGGGGGCCGGCAGCCCCAGCATTTT
CDR3: CASSFGTGGRQPQHF
J: TRBJ1-5
D: TRBD1
V: TRBV28
size: NA

DNA: TGTGCCAGCCGAAGACAGGGGGTCACTGAAGCTTTCTTT
CDR3: CASRRQGVTEAFF
J: TRBJ1-1
D: TRBD1
V: TRBV18
size: once

DNA: TGTGCCAGCAGCGTCGCAGGGGCGCACTACAATGAGCAGTTCTTC
CDR3: CASSVAGAHYNEQFF
J: TRBJ2-1
D: NA
V: TRBV9
size: NA

DNA: TGTGCCAGCAGTTTCGACGGAGACACCGGGGAGCTGTTTTTT
CDR3: CASSFDGDTGELFF
J: TRBJ2-2
D: NA
V: TRBV2
size: NA

DNA: TGTGCCAGTAGTACAACCGGGATACTTACCGATCACAATGAGCAGTTCTTC
CDR3: CASSTTGILTDHNEQFF
J: TRBJ2-1
D: NA
V: TRBV19
size: once

DNA: TGTGCCAGCAGTTACCGGTCCTCATCTTGGTCGCCAAACTACGAGCAGTACTTC
CDR3: CASSYRSSSWSPNYEQYF
J: TRBJ2-7
D: NA
V: TRBV7-2
size: NA

DNA: TGTGCCAGCAGCTTAGCGACAGGGGATAATTCACCCCTCCACTTT
CDR3: CASSLATGDNSPLHF
J: TRBJ1-6
D: TRBD1
V: TRBV7-9
size: NA

DNA: TGTGCCAGCAGCTATATGGGGGGGCCCACCGGGGAGCTGTTTTTT
CDR3: CASSYMGGPTGELFF
J: TRBJ2-2
D: NA
V: TRBV11-2
size: NA

DNA: TGTGCCAGCAGCCAAGGGGCCAGAAGGACTGAAGCTTTCTTT
CDR3: CASSQGARRTEAFF
J: TRBJ1-1
D: NA
V: TRBV14
size: NA

DNA: TGTGCCAGTAGCCCGCGGGGGGCGGTCACTGAAGCTTTCTTT
CDR3: CASSPRGAVTEAFF
J: TRBJ1-1
D: NA
V: TRBV19
size: NA

DNA: TGTGCCAGCAGTCGGACAGGTTCCTATGGCTACACCTTC
CDR3: CASSRTGSYGYTF
J: TRBJ1-2
D: TRBD1
V: TRBV6-5
size: NA

DNA: TGTGCCAGCAGCTTCCGGGACACACGGAATTCACCCCTCCACTTT
CDR3: CASSFRDTRNSPLHF
J: TRBJ1-6
D: NA
V: TRBV5-6
size: NA

DNA: TGTGCCAGCAGCCCCCTCCAGAACAACTATGGCTACACCTTC
CDR3: CASSPLQNNYGYTF
J: TRBJ1-2
D: NA
V: TRBV27
size: NA

DNA: TGTGCCAGCCTCACCCGGACAGGCACTGAAGCTTTCTTT
CDR3: CASLTRTGTEAFF
J: TRBJ1-1
D: TRBD1
V: TRBV6-5
size: NA

DNA: TGTGCCAGCAGCCAAGAGGGGACAGGGAGACCAGATACGCAGTATTTT
CDR3: CASSQEGTGRPDTQYF
J: TRBJ2-3
D: TRBD1
V: TRBV3-1/TRBV3-2
size: NA

DNA: TGTGCCAGTAGTCGGCCAGGGACTACAGATACGCAGTATTTT
CDR3: CASSRPGTTDTQYF
J: TRBJ2-3
D: NA
V: TRBV19
size: NA

DNA: TGTGCCAGCTCACCCGATCAGGGGGTAGGTTCACCCCTCCACTTT
CDR3: CASSPDQGVGSPLHF
J: TRBJ1-6
D: TRBD1
V: TRBV18
size: NA

DNA: TGTGCCAGCAGTCCAACGGACAGCTATGGCTACACCTTC
CDR3: CASSPTDSYGYTF
J: TRBJ1-2
D: NA
V: TRBV6-5
size: NA

DNA: TGTGCCAGCAGCTTAAGTAGCGACTCCTACGAGCAGTACTTC
CDR3: CASSLSSDSYEQYF
J: TRBJ2-7
D: NA
V: TRBV7-3
size: NA

DNA: TGTGCTAGTGGTTTGGTAAGGTACAGAAGCACAGATACGCAGTATTTT
CDR3: CASGLVRYRSTDTQYF
J: TRBJ2-3
D: NA
V: TRBV12-5
size: NA

DNA: TGCGCCAGCAGCCTTCCCGCCGGGGAGCTGTTTTTT
CDR3: CASSLPAGELFF
J: TRBJ2-2
D: NA
V: TRBV5-1
size: NA

DNA: TGTGCCAGCAGACGCAGGGAGGGGGATGGCACTGAAGCTTTCTTT
CDR3: CASRRREGDGTEAFF
J: TRBJ1-1
D: NA
V: TRBV4-2
size: NA

DNA: TGTGCCAGCAGTGAAGTTCAGGTAGGCACTGAAGCTTTCTTT
CDR3: CASSEVQVGTEAFF
J: TRBJ1-1
D: NA
V: TRBV6-1
size: NA

DNA: TGTGCCACCGCAGAGAAGGACAGGGTCACAGATACGCAGTATTTT
CDR3: CATAEKDRVTDTQYF
J: TRBJ2-3
D: TRBD1
V: TRBV24-1
size: NA

DNA: TGTGCCAGCAGCAAACAGGGGAGACGTGAAAAACTGTTTTTT
CDR3: CASSKQGRREKLFF
J: TRBJ1-4
D: TRBD1
V: TRBV6-5
size: NA

DNA: TGTGCCAGCAGCGGGGACAGTTATTTCACAGATACGCAGTATTTT
CDR3: CASSGDSYFTDTQYF
J: TRBJ2-3
D: TRBD1
V: TRBV5-4
size: NA

DNA: TGTGCCACCGGGGGAGCGGGAATGAACACTGAAGCTTTCTTT
CDR3: CATGGAGMNTEAFF
J: TRBJ1-1
D: NA
V: TRBV25-1
size: NA

DNA: TGTGCCAGCAGCTATAGGTCGGCGGATCCCTACGAGCAGTACTTC
CDR3: CASSYRSADPYEQYF
J: TRBJ2-7
D: NA
V: TRBV14
size: NA

DNA: TGTGCCAGCCCCGCCCAGACGGAGTATGGCTACACCTTC
CDR3: CASPAQTEYGYTF
J: TRBJ1-2
D: NA
V: TRBV21-1
size: NA

DNA: TGTGCCAGCAGTCCAAACACAGGGAATCAGCCCCAGCATTTT
CDR3: CASSPNTGNQPQHF
J: TRBJ1-5
D: NA
V: TRBV27
size: NA

DNA: TGTGCCAGCAGCAACAGACAGGGGGCAAGCACCGGGGAGCTGTTTTTT
CDR3: CASSNRQGASTGELFF
J: TRBJ2-2
D: TRBD1
V: TRBV7-3
size: NA

DNA: TGTGCCAGCAGTAGAGTGAACACTGAAGCTTTCTTT
CDR3: CASSRVNTEAFF
J: TRBJ1-1
D: NA
V: TRBV6-6
size: NA

DNA: TGTGCCAGCAGCTTGCGGGGGGCCGGCAATCAGCCCCAGCATTTT
CDR3: CASSLRGAGNQPQHF
J: TRBJ1-5
D: NA
V: TRBV5-6
size: once

DNA: TGTGCCAGCAGCGTAGAAGCCCAAAGCTCCTACAATGAGCAGTTCTTC
CDR3: CASSVEAQSSYNEQFF
J: TRBJ2-1
D: NA
V: TRBV9
size: NA

DNA: TGTGCCAGCAGCTCCATAGCGGGAGGTGGGAATGAGCAGTTCTTC
CDR3: CASSSIAGGGNEQFF
J: TRBJ2-1
D: TRBD2
V: TRBV7-9
size: NA

DNA: TGTGCCAGCAGTTACTCCAACTCTGGGGCCAACGTCCTGACTTTC
CDR3: CASSYSNSGANVLTF
J: TRBJ2-6
D: NA
V: TRBV6-2/TRBV6-3
size: NA

DNA: TGTGCCAGCAGCAAGGAGTTAAGGAATGAGCAGTTCTTC
CDR3: CASSKELRNEQFF
J: TRBJ2-1
D: NA
V: TRBV3-1/TRBV3-2
size: NA

DNA: TGTGCCAGCAGCTTACGGCCAGAGGGGGACAATGAGCAGTTCTTC
CDR3: CASSLRPEGDNEQFF
J: TRBJ2-1
D: NA
V: TRBV7-9
size: NA

DNA: TGTGCCAGCAGCTTAGGAGGACAGGGGAACACTGAAGCTTTCTTT
CDR3: CASSLGGQGNTEAFF
J: TRBJ1-1
D: TRBD1
V: TRBV11-3
size: NA

DNA: TGCGCCAGCAGCTCACTCGGGACTGCCCCGGGCAATGAGCAGTTCTTC
CDR3: CASSSLGTAPGNEQFF
J: TRBJ2-1
D: NA
V: TRBV5-1
size: NA

DNA: TGTGCCAGCAGTCTCATTGGGGGGTGGGGAGAGACCCAGTACTTC
CDR3: CASSLIGGWGETQYF
J: TRBJ2-5
D: NA
V: TRBV28
size: NA

DNA: TGTGCCAGCAGTGAGGATGGGACAAGTTTCTATGGCTACACCTTC
CDR3: CASSEDGTSFYGYTF
J: TRBJ1-2
D: NA
V: TRBV6-1
size: once

DNA: TGTGCCAGCAGCGTAGGGGTAGTGGCTAGCGGGCTTCCCTACGAGCAGTACTTC
CDR3: CASSVGVVASGLPYEQYF
J: TRBJ2-7
D: TRBD2
V: TRBV9
size: NA

DNA: TGTGCCATCAAACTAGCGGGGGGTTCCCATAACAATGAGCAGTTCTTC
CDR3: CAIKLAGGSHNNEQFF
J: TRBJ2-1
D: TRBD2
V: TRBV10-3
size: NA